Listed here is a single TCR beta chain. Its specificity is unknown. The record originates from a study of cytomegalovirus exposure and HLA in healthy donors. Points from the study as a whole: According to the study, about 180 TCR beta chains were cytomegalovirus-associated. Reportedly, cytomegalovirus status was diagnosed with high sensitivity and specificity.

V gave up 0 bases and J gave up 3 bases; unmatched junction bases: 3. The CDR3 covers 16 residues. Germline V lookup: CDR1 SGHTA, CDR2 FQGNSA. Generated by immunoSEQ multiplex PCR, the TCRdb table keeps only in-frame clones and is missing some. The sample records 350,000 or so clones, roughly 88% being singletons. J is TRBJ2-1 and V is TRBV7-2; the match to TRBD2 covers 9 bases. The sequence came from a woman younger than 35 in good health and CMV-seronegative. The sequenced sample was PBMCs. CDR3 in amino acids: CASSLASSGDYNEQFF. CDR3 nucleotides: TGTGCCAGCAGCTTAGCGTCTAGCGGGGACTACAATGAGCAGTTCTTC.